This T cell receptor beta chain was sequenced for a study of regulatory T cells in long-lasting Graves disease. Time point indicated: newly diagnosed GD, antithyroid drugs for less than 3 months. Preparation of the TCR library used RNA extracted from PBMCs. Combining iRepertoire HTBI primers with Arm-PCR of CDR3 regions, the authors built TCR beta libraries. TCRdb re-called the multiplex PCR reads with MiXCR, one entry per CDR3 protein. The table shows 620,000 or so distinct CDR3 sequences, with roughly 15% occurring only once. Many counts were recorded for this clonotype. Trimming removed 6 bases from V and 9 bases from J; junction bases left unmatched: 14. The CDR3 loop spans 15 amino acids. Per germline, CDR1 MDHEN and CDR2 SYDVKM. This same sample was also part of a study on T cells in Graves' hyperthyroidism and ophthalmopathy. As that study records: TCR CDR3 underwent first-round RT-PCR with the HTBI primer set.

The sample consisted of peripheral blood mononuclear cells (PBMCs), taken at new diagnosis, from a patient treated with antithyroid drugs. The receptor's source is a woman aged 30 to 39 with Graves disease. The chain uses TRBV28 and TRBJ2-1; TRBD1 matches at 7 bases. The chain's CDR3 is CASSPTGAGVSEQFF. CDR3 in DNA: TGTGCCAGCAGCCCTACAGGGGCAGGGGTGAGTGAGCAGTTCTTC.